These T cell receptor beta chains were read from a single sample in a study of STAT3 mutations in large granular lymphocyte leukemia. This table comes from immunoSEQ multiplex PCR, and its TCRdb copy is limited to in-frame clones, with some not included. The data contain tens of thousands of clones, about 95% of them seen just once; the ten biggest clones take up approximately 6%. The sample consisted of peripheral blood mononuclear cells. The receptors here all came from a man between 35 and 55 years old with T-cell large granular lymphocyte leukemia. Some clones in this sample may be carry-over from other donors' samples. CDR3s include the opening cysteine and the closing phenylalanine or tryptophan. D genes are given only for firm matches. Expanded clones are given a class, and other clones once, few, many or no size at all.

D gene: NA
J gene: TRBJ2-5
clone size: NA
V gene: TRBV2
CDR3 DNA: TGTGCCAGCACGGTGGGGGGAGCCGAAGAGACCCAGTACTTC
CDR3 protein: CASTVGGAEETQYF

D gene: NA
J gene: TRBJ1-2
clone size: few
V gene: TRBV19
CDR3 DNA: TGTGCCAGTAGCCCCCGTCCGAAGGGATACTATGGCTACACCTTC
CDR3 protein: CASSPRPKGYYGYTF

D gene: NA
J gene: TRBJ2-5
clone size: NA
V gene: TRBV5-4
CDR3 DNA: TGTGCCAGCAGCTTGGCACTCAAAGAGACCCAGTACTTC
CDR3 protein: CASSLALKETQYF

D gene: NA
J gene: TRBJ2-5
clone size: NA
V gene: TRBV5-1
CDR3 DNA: TGCGCCAGCAGCCCCGGGGAGACCCAGTACTTC
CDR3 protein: CASSPGETQYF

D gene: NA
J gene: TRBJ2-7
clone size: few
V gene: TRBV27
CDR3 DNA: TGTGCCAGCAGCCCGACAGCCGCCGGCGAGCAGTACTTC
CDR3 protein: CASSPTAAGEQYF

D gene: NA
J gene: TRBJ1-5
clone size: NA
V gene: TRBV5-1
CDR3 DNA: TGCGCCAGCAGCTTGGGCGGGGGTAGCAATCAGCCCCAGCATTTT
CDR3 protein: CASSLGGGSNQPQHF

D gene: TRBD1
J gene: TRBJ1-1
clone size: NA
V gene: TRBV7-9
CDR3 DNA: TGTGCCAGCAGCCCCCCCCGACAGGGCCCGAACACTGAAGCTTTCTTT
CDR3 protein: CASSPPRQGPNTEAFF

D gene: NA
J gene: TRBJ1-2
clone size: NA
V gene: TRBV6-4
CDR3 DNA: TGTGCCAGCAGTGACCCCTACACCTTC
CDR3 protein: CASSDPYTF

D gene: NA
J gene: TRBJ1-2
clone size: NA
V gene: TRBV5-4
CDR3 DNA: TGTGCCAGCAGCTTGGATGAGGTTGGCTACACCTTC
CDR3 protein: CASSLDEVGYTF

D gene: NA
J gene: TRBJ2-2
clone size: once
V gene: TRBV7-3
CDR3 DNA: TGTGCCAGCAGCTTAACCTACAGAAACACCGGGGAGCTGTTTTTT
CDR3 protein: CASSLTYRNTGELFF

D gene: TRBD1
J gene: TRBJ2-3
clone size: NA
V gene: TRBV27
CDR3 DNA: TGTGCCAGCAGTCCCCAACAGGGGTGGGGCACAGATACGCAGTATTTT
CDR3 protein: CASSPQQGWGTDTQYF

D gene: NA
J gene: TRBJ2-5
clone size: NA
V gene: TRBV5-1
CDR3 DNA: TGCGCCAGCGCCGGGACCAGAGGAGAGACCCAGTACTTC
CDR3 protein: CASAGTRGETQYF

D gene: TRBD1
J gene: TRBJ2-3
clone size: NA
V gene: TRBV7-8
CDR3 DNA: TGTGCCAGCACCGTCCCGGGACAGGGATCGGATACGCAGTATTTT
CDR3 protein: CASTVPGQGSDTQYF

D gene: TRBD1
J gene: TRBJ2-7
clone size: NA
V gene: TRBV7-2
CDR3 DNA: TGTGCCAGCAGCCCCGCTACAGGGGGCTTCGACGAGCAGTACTTC
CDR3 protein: CASSPATGGFDEQYF

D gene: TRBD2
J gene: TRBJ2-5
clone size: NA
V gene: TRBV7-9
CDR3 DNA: TGTGCCAGCAGCTTTTACCCTAGCGGGGGCCTGGGGGAGACCCAGTACTTC
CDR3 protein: CASSFYPSGGLGETQYF

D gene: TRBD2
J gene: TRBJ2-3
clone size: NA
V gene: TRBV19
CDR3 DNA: TGTGCCAGTAGTGAGACTAGCGGGGAGTCAGATACGCAGTATTTT
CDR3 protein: CASSETSGESDTQYF

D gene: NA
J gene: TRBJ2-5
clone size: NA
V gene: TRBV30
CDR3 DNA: TGTGCCTGGGAACAGTACCAAGAGACCCAGTACTTC
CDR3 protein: CAWEQYQETQYF

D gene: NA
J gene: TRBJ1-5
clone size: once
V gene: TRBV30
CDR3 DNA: TGTGCCTGGAGTGTTAGACAGAGATATAGCAATCAGCCCCAGCATTTT
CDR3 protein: CAWSVRQRYSNQPQHF

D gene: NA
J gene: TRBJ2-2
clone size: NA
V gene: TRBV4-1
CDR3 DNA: TGCGCCAGCAGCCAAGTCAGGTCCAAACCCACCGGGGAGCTGTTTTTT
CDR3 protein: CASSQVRSKPTGELFF

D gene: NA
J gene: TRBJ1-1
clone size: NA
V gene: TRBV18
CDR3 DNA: TGTGCCAGCTCACCACAGGCAGAAATGAACACTGAAGCTTTCTTT
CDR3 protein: CASSPQAEMNTEAFF

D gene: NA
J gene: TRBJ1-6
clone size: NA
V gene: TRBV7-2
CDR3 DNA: TGTGCCAGCAGCTTATCGCCAGATACACCCCTCCACTTT
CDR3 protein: CASSLSPDTPLHF

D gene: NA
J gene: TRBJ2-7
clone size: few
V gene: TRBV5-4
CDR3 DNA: TGTGCCAGCAGCCGGGGGAACAGGGGCTACGAGCAGTACTTC
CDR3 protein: CASSRGNRGYEQYF

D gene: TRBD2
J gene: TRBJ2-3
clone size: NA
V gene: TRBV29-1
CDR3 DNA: TGCAGCGTTGATGAGGCGGCGGGGGTGAGCACAGATACGCAGTATTTT
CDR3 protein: CSVDEAAGVSTDTQYF

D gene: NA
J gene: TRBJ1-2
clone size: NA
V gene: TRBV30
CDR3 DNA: TGTGCCTGGATTGCTAACTATGGCTACACCTTC
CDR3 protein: CAWIANYGYTF

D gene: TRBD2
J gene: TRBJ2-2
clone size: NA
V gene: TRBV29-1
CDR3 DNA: TGCAGCGTTGAAGACGGAGCTAGCGGGGCGGTAAACACCGGGGAGCTGTTTTTT
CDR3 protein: CSVEDGASGAVNTGELFF

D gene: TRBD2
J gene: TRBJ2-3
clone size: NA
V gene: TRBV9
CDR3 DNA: TGTGCCAGCAGCGTACTAGCGGATTTCACAGATACGCAGTATTTT
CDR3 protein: CASSVLADFTDTQYF